Listed below are T cell receptor beta chains from one sample, sequenced in a study of regulatory T cells in long-lasting Graves disease. TCRdb re-analysed the multiplex PCR reads in MiXCR, keeping a single row per CDR3 protein. This table has 400,000 to 500,000 distinct CDR3 sequences, less than 25% appearing once. Sample: peripheral blood mononuclear cells (PBMCs), taken when the disease was refractory, from a patient treated with antithyroid drugs. The receptors shown here come from a female donor with Graves disease. The CDR3 runs from the conserved cysteine through the conserved F or W. Not all rows give a size; the values are once, few, many and, for expanded clones, a class.

>TRBV20-1|TRBJ1-1|few
CSARDAGGSQGKETEAFF
>TRBV27|TRBJ2-7|NA
CASSLGTGVGLNYEQYF
>TRBV7-9|TRBJ2-5|NA
CASSCRPGLAGCETQYF
>TRBV28|TRBJ2-7|many
CASSSTGTSGYEQYF
>TRBV6-4|TRBJ1-5|many
CASSDTYSNQPQHF
>TRBV6-1|TRBJ2-2|many
CASSGHSGTNTGELFF
>TRBV30|TRBJ1-1|NA
CAWSVGGVNTEAFF
>TRBV28|TRBJ2-7|many
CATGRGSYEQYF
>TRBV12-3/TRBV12-4|TRBJ1-1|many
CASTNAVWNTEAFF
>TRBV7-2|TRBJ2-7|few
CASSPPGGRGRYEQYF
>TRBV2|TRBJ2-3|NA
CASSHRVVTDTQYF
>TRBV5-1|TRBJ2-7|few
CASRLSPDKSSYEQYF
>TRBV20-1|TRBJ2-2|NA
CSASIQGTTGELFF
>TRBV30|TRBJ2-7|many
CAIGVRDSLYEQYF
>TRBV15|TRBJ2-4|few
CATSPRTGLAKNIQYF
>TRBV9|NA|NA
CASSIGLAGGRAYNEQFF
>TRBV11-3|TRBJ2-2|NA
CASSSGWYGTGELFF
>TRBV28|TRBJ2-7|many
CASGIAEAYEQYF
>TRBV19|TRBJ2-3|many
CASMSGQGTDTQYF
>TRBV19|TRBJ1-3|few
CAISGDSGNTIYF
>TRBV7-9|TRBJ2-7|NA
CAGSPRAEVVSEQYF
>TRBV29-1|TRBJ2-6|NA
CSVGQGPSGANVLTF
>TRBV6-5|TRBJ1-5|many
CASSYSRTGVQPQHF
>TRBV18|TRBJ2-5|many
CASSPSLQETQYF
>TRBV7-6|TRBJ2-5|many
CASSLSLRGETQYF
>TRBV7-2|TRBJ2-7|many
CASSLFSRINHEQYF
>TRBV6-1|TRBJ1-5|NA
CASSEIGTANQPQHF
>TRBV28|TRBJ1-2|few
CASQGIVYGYTF
>TRBV28|TRBJ1-3|many
CASSPDRAGNTIYF
>TRBV28|TRBJ2-4|many
CASSLWSGGLDKNIQYF
>TRBV29-1|TRBJ2-7|NA
CSVEDRIQGYEQYF
>TRBV7-9|TRBJ2-7|many
CASSLGRRQGRGTYEQYF
>TRBV11-2|TRBJ2-5|many
CASSDMDILSETQYF
>TRBV6-2/TRBV6-3|TRBJ1-1|NA
CASSLWGTTEAFF
>TRBV27|TRBJ2-7|many
CASSFDGGNYEQYF
>TRBV12-3/TRBV12-4|TRBJ1-2|many
CASRALANYGYTF
>TRBV7-3|TRBJ2-5|NA
CASSLRTGGPESETQYF
>TRBV6-2/TRBV6-3|TRBJ1-6|few
CASSYFLGPGSGSPLHF
>TRBV28|TRBJ2-1|NA
CASSDNEGDWSYNEQFF
>TRBV27|TRBJ2-6|many
CASSLLLSGGANVLTF
>TRBV9|TRBJ2-7|NA
CASSSPYSYELYF
>TRBV28|TRBJ1-2|many
CASSLSTGTGWSGGYTF
>TRBV15|TRBJ2-7|many
CATSKGLGVEQYF
>TRBV5-6|TRBJ1-2|few
CASTHGIAYYGYTF
>TRBV5-5|TRBJ2-2|many
CASSWGTGEPTGELFF
>TRBV28|TRBJ2-3|few
CASSSYGLDTQYF